This T cell receptor beta chain is from a study of T cell responses to AZD1222 COVID-19 vaccine listed by TCRdb under 2021. Broadly, across the study: A total of 233 trial participants underwent TCR sequencing, of whom roughly 210 had received two doses of AZD1222 and around 26 had received two doses of the MenACWY control vaccine. Trial participants were enrolled by age into 18-55, 56-69 and 70-plus year subgroups, with around 140, 26 and 57 TCR-sequenced participants respectively.

The CDR3 regions of human TCRbeta chains were subjected to immunosequencing. On the study's bioinformatics: TCRs in the repertoires were matched against a reference library of SARS-CoV-2-specific TCRs that had been generated with the MIRA antigen-specificity platform. Breadth meant the fraction of unique TCRs that were SARS-CoV-2-associated, whereas depth meant the fraction of total T cells that were SARS-CoV-2-associated. Each spike-specific TCR was assigned to its reactive spike region and to a CD4 or CD8 class using the MIRA data. Log10-transformed breadth and depth values were compared by one-way ANOVA with Sidak's multiple comparisons tests. This immuneACCESS table, as held by TCRdb, lists in-frame sequences with V and J called but not all clones. Of the missing ones, under half trace to an unresolved V gene in checked studies; the others have no known cause. D and trimming come from the DNA, and the V and J calls and clone size come from that table. Within this sample are 120,000 to 150,000 clones, with over 75% of them counted one time only. Under 5.5% of the sample belongs to the ten largest clones.

With respect to this clone: Its antigen is currently not known. Qualities for individual bases were not recorded, and no much larger clone is one base off.

Including cysteine and phenylalanine, the CDR3 has 13 amino acids. Here the CDR3 DNA is all that survives: 39 bases in frame from base 1. The germline V gene encodes CDR1 MNHEY and CDR2 SMNVEV (reference sequence). Trimming removed 5 bases from V and 1 base from J, leaving 5 bases between the germline ends. What the research found in general, with its limitations: Reportedly, almost half of the unique spike-specific TCRs recognized epitopes lying outside the regions that are mutated in the B.1.351 and B.1.1.7 variants. The vaccine-associated CD4 TCRs covered the entire spike protein, and the dominant responses fell in regions 160-218 and 743-854. In the small 56-69-year group, the increase in depth fell short of significance, most likely because of low power. Only six AZD1222 recipients were SARS-CoV-2 seropositive at baseline, limiting conclusions about previously exposed vaccinees. A significant rise in spike-specific TCR breadth and depth was observed after two AZD1222 doses relative to day 0 and relative to MenACWY recipients. Most participants were white British and females outnumbered males, and the authors suggested that clonal diversity may have been underestimated. Because no samples from the day 14 peak response were available, repertoires could be characterized only after the peak T cell response.

Explained via the paper, the time point label denotes: about 28 days (+/-7) after the second vaccine dose. The treatment or condition label, as the study defines it: meningococcal conjugate vaccine given as trial control. Vaccinee samples came from UK trials COV001 and COV002, including a single-blind randomized controlled phase 2/3 trial of AZD1222 (ChAdOx1 nCoV-19) in healthy adults. For TCRbeta chain sequencing, PBMC samples from trial participants were taken at day 0 and at day 28 after the second dose. The sequence derives from an adult who received the MenACWY meningococcal vaccine as a control. Rearrangement joined TRBV27 to TRBJ2-2, with the D segment identity uncertain. Material: peripheral blood, obtained 28 days after the second dose of the MenACWY control vaccine. In nucleotide form, the sequence is TGTGCCAGCAGTAGGTGGAACACCGGGGAGCTGTTTTTT. Its protein reads: CASSRWNTGELFF.